This TCR beta chain was identified during a study of T cell responses to AZD1222 COVID-19 vaccine (dated by TCRdb to the early 2020s). Study-level background: Because spike-specific TCR depth and breadth did not differ between the two schedules, AZD1222 recipients who got a second dose at roughly 4 weeks were pooled with those who got a second dose at roughly 12 weeks. Trial participants were enrolled by age into subgroups of 18-55, 56-69 and 70-plus years, and around 150, 29 and 61 TCR-sequenced participants, respectively, were included in these subgroups. A total of over 230 trial participants underwent TCR sequencing, of whom about 210 had received two doses of AZD1222 and around 25 had received two doses of the MenACWY control vaccine.

On the study overall, not on this receptor specifically: After two AZD1222 doses, spike-specific TCR breadth and depth were significantly higher than at day 0 and than in MenACWY recipients. Epitopes outside the regions mutated in the B.1.351 and B.1.1.7 variants were reportedly recognized by nearly half of the unique spike-specific TCRs. In the small 56-69-year group, the increase in depth fell short of significance, most likely because of low power. Because no day 14 peak-response samples were available, repertoires were characterized only after the peak T cell response. Most participants were white British and females outnumbered males, and the authors suggested that clonal diversity may have been underestimated. The whole spike protein was spanned by vaccine-associated CD4 TCRs, and dominant responses were seen in regions 160-218 and 743-854. Conclusions about previously exposed vaccinees are limited because only six or seven AZD1222 recipients were SARS-CoV-2 seropositive at baseline.

The CDR3 regions of human TCRbeta chains were analyzed by immunosequencing. On the study's bioinformatics: Repertoire TCRs were checked for matches against a reference library of SARS-CoV-2-specific TCRs that had been generated using the MIRA antigen-specificity platform. Breadth meant the fraction of unique TCRs that were SARS-CoV-2-associated, whereas depth meant the fraction of total T cells that were SARS-CoV-2-associated. Using the MIRA data, each spike-specific TCR was assigned both to the spike region to which the TCR was reactive and to a CD4 or CD8 class. Log10-transformed breadth and depth values were compared by one-way ANOVA with Sidak's multiple comparisons tests. Sourced from immuneACCESS, this table was stored by TCRdb with only in-frame sequences that have V and J called. A share of the clones is absent; for the studies checked, an unresolved V gene accounts for under half, and the remainder has no known explanation. V and J calls and clone size are given by that table; D and trimming were obtained from the DNA. The sample profile shows fewer than 180,000 clones; 94% of them were found once. In total, the top ten clones hold over 1% of the sample.

This clone has more than one count but fewer than ten. Its antigen remains unidentified. Base qualities are not provided; no much larger clone lies one nucleotide away. The time point tag for this specimen amounts to: baseline before first vaccination. Vaccinee samples came from UK trials COV001 and COV002, including a single-blind randomized controlled phase 2/3 trial of AZD1222 (ChAdOx1 nCoV-19) in healthy adults. Trial participant PBMC samples were collected at day 0 and day 28 after the second dose for TCRbeta chain sequencing. V loses 0 bases, J loses 8 bases, and the germline ends lie 14 bases apart. CDR1 MRHNA and CDR2 SNTAGT were looked up in the germline V gene. From cysteine to phenylalanine, the CDR3 is 15 amino acids long. Kept here is only the CDR3 DNA, which spans 45 bases and is read in frame from base 1.

Sequencing used peripheral blood, obtained on day 0 of AZD1222 vaccination. The source of this sequence is an adult in good health. The chain couples TRBV6-4 to TRBJ2-1, with no confident D gene call. The CDR3 region: CASSDSNSGPDEQFF. The nucleotide sequence reads as follows: TGTGCCAGCAGTGACTCTAATAGTGGGCCGGATGAGCAGTTCTTC.